This record concerns one T cell receptor beta chain sequence. The protocol was immunoSEQ multiplex PCR, while the TCRdb copy is restricted to in-frame clones and leaves out a portion. The table lists around 700,000 clones, roughly 78% of them singletons. This specimen comes from a study of shared clonotypes between healthy human individuals. At the level of the study: Per donor, CD8 memory used one plate, CD8 naive used two, CD4 memory used three and CD4 naive used three.

Free of recent acute infections or vaccinations, the donors were healthy HIV-negative adults. This TCR came from a woman aged 25 to 45 in good health. Sequencing was performed on memory CD4+ T cells sorted from blood. Subset given: CD45RA-negative fraction.

The CDR3 loop reads CASSTGTTGHEQFF. Written as DNA, the CDR3 is TGTGCCAGCAGCACCGGGACCACGGGGCATGAGCAGTTCTTC. V gene TRBV7-8 combines with J gene TRBJ2-1; the D call may be TRBD1 or TRBD2 (5 bases each). The CDR3 spans 14 residues. The V and J ends lost 5 bases and 8 bases respectively, with 16 bases between them. From germline, CDR1 is SGHVS and CDR2 FQNEAQ.